These 25 T cell receptor beta chains came from one sample sequenced in a study of control samples from healthy donors and cancer patients. TCRdb's copy holds only in-frame clones and misses some; the assay was immunoSEQ multiplex PCR. The profile shows some 140,000 clones, around nine tenths of them singletons. The sequenced material came from blood. Receptors were obtained from a man between 25 and 39 years old in good health.

This chain joins TRBV19 and TRBJ2-5; 7 bases are a match to TRBD2. V lost 3 bases, J lost 9 bases, and 13 bases stayed unmatched. Looked up from germline, CDR1 is LNHDA and CDR2 is SQIVND (reference sequence). The CDR3 runs 15 residues. The CDR3 coding sequence is TGTGCCAGTAGTATCGGCGGGAGTGTTGGGTTCTCCCAGTACTTC. As protein: CASSIGGSVGFSQYF.

V and J are TRBV6-5 and TRBJ2-1, with D perhaps being TRBD1 or TRBD2 (6 bases each). The CDR3 totals 13 residues. Germline CDR1 reads MNHEY; CDR2 reads SVGAGI. The V end was cut by 8 bases, the J end by 4 bases, with 12 bases between. CDR3 DNA sequence: TGTGCCAGCCTGGGGGGCCTTTACAATGAGCAGTTCTTC. This translates into CASLGGLYNEQFF.

The chain combines TRBV2 with TRBJ1-4; 9 nucleotides match TRBD1. Germline values: CDR1 SNHLY, CDR2 FYNNEI. Germline trimming cut 10 bases from V and 8 bases from J; bases unmatched to any gene: 8. The CDR3 covers 13 residues. CDR3 loop: CAIQGAIHEKLFF. The CDR3 DNA reads as TGTGCCATACAGGGGGCAATTCACGAAAAACTGTTTTTT.

The rearrangement links TRBV2 to TRBJ1-5; perhaps TRBD1 as D (5 bases). Trimming left V 5 bases short and J 5 bases short, with 10 bases between. The CDR3 runs 13 residues. Germline CDR1 and CDR2: SNHLY and FYNNEI. CDR3 region: CASSKTQDQPQHF. CDR3 nucleotide sequence: TGTGCCAGCAGTAAGACACAGGATCAGCCCCAGCATTTT.

This clone came up once. CDR3 sequence reads: CASSDYSSEITDTQYF. As DNA, the CDR3 is TGTGCCAGCAGTGATTATTCTAGCGAGATCACAGATACGCAGTATTTT. This chain uses TRBV6-4 with TRBJ2-3; perhaps TRBD2 as D (6 bases). The germline gives CDR1 MRHNA, CDR2 SNTAGT. V lost 3 bases, J lost 2 bases, and 15 bases lay in between. The CDR3 sequence is 16 residues long.

V usage is TRBV27 and J usage is TRBJ1-2, with TRBD1 matching 8 bases. The germline CDR1 and CDR2 sequences are MNHEY and SMNVEV (reference sequence). V lost 3 bases, J lost 6 bases, and 15 bases stayed unmatched. The CDR3 covers 17 residues. CDR3 residues: CASSFPIPSGGADGYTF. CDR3 sequence (DNA): TGTGCCAGCAGTTTCCCAATACCATCAGGGGGCGCGGATGGCTACACCTTC.

There are a few counts of this clone. The chain uses TRBV19 and TRBJ2-3; 8 bases agree with TRBD2. After removal of 5 bases from V and 0 bases from J, the junction contained 13 bases not matched to a gene. This CDR3 is 18 amino acids long. Per germline, CDR1 LNHDA and CDR2 SQIVND (reference sequence). The CDR3 here is CASSPVGSGGPSTDTQYF. The CDR3 DNA is TGTGCCAGTAGTCCCGTCGGGTCGGGGGGGCCTAGCACAGATACGCAGTATTTT.

The chain has TRBV10-3 and TRBJ1-1; D perhaps matches TRBD1 (6 bases). Trimming shortened V by 4 bases and J by 10 bases, and 16 bases separated the two germline ends. Per the germline V gene, CDR1 is ENHRY and CDR2 is SYGVKD. The CDR3 runs to 13 residues. The CDR3 region has the DNA TGTGCCATCAGTGGTTCAGGGGTTGATGGAGCTTTCTTT. It yields the protein CAISGSGVDGAFF.

V is TRBV9 and J is TRBJ1-4; tentative D call: TRBD1 (6 bases). V dropped 0 bases and J dropped 0 bases, with 15 bases sitting between them. The germline gives CDR1 SGDLS, CDR2 YYNGEE. The CDR3 consists of 18 residues. The CDR3 reads CASSVGGGRDPTNEKLFF. CDR3 DNA: TGTGCCAGCAGCGTAGGCGGGGGCAGGGACCCAACTAATGAAAAACTGTTTTTT.

The genes are TRBV7-9 and TRBJ1-2, with TRBD1 matching 9 bases. The V segment lost 3 bases and the J segment 2 bases; nucleotides outside the gene matches: 1. The CDR3 totals 14 residues. Germline V CDR1 and CDR2: SEHNR, FQNEAQ (reference sequence). CDR3: CASSFGQGNYGYTF. As DNA, the CDR3 is TGTGCCAGCAGCTTTGGACAGGGGAACTATGGCTACACCTTC.

V and J are TRBV19 and TRBJ1-3, with 7 positions matching TRBD1. The V and J ends lost 8 bases and 3 bases, in that order; junction bases with no gene match: 4. The CDR3 sequence is 13 residues long. CDR1 is LNHDA, CDR2 SQIVND, per germline (reference sequence). The CDR3: CASQGTVGNTIYF. CDR3 coding DNA: TGTGCCAGTCAGGGGACAGTTGGAAACACCATATATTTT.

V and J are TRBV19 and TRBJ2-1, with a possible D match to TRBD2 (5 bases). This CDR3 spans 15 amino acids. V was shortened by 5 bases and J by 0 bases, with 11 bases between the two germline ends. Germline V gene lookup returns CDR1 LNHDA and CDR2 SQIVND (reference sequence). CDR3: CASSDVASSYNEQFF. Written as DNA, the CDR3 is TGTGCCAGTAGTGACGTAGCGAGCTCCTACAATGAGCAGTTCTTC.

This clone was recorded a few times. CDR3 sequence (DNA): TGTGCCAGCAGTGACCTACCGGGTCTATATGGCTACACCTTC. Its translation: CASSDLPGLYGYTF. The rearrangement uses TRBV2 and TRBJ1-2; D unclear. This CDR3 is 14 amino acids long. The germline gives CDR1 SNHLY, CDR2 FYNNEI. V lost 3 bases and J 5 bases, leaving 13 bases between the germline ends. Complete variable domain (other parts from reference TRBV2 and TRBJ1-2): EPEVTQTPSHQVTQMGQEVILRCVPISNHLYFYWYRQILGQKVEFLVSFYNNEISEKSEIFDDQFSVERPDGSNFTLKIRSTKLEDSAMYFCASSDLPGLYGYTFGSGTRLTVV.

The chain has TRBV25-1 and TRBJ2-3, with D unclear. CDR3 length equals 12 residues. Trimming removed 8 bases from V and 2 bases from J, with 8 bases in between. CDR1 MGHDK and CDR2 SYGVNS come from the germline V gene. CDR3 loop: CASSIATDTQYF. The CDR3 nucleotides are TGTGCCAGCTCGATTGCCACAGATACGCAGTATTTT.

The chain links TRBV3-1 (or the pseudogene TRBV3-2) to TRBJ1-2; TRBD1 matches 11 bases. Trimming at V came to 6 bases and at J to 8 bases, leaving 14 bases not matched to a gene. Germline V gene sequence: CDR1 LGHDT, CDR2 YNNKEL (reference sequence). CDR3 length equals 16 residues. The CDR3 region has the DNA TGTGCCAGCAGACCTAGGACAGGGGGCGGTATGAAGGGCTACACCTTC. Translated, it gives CASRPRTGGGMKGYTF.

The genes are TRBV9 and TRBJ2-1; 10 nucleotides agree with TRBD2. Trimming removed 1 base from V and 9 bases from J; junction bases left unmatched: 4. The CDR3 runs 14 residues. Germline V CDR1 and CDR2: SGDLS, YYNGEE. The CDR3 nucleotides are TGTGCCAGCAGCGTACTAGCGGGAGAGGTTGAGCAGTTCTTC. Translated, it gives CASSVLAGEVEQFF.

This CDR3 is CASSPDPGVDTEAFF. For the CDR3, the DNA is TGTGCCAGCAGCCCTGACCCCGGCGTGGACACTGAAGCTTTCTTT. The V and J genes are TRBV28 and TRBJ1-1; the D is unclear. The CDR3 consists of 15 residues. V was cut by 6 bases and J by 3 bases, with 17 bases left in between. Germline V gene lookup returns CDR1 MDHEN and CDR2 SYDVKM.

This chain connects TRBV29-1 to TRBJ2-6; D is uncertain. Germline V gene lookup returns CDR1 SQVTM and CDR2 ANQGSEA. The V and J ends lost 3 bases and 3 bases respectively, with 6 bases between them. This CDR3 region has 13 residues. CDR3 bases: TGCAGCGTTGACTCGGGTGGGGCCAACGTCCTGACTTTC. Amino acid sequence: CSVDSGGANVLTF.

The chain carries TRBV28 and TRBJ2-1; 7 positions agree with TRBD2. V lost 3 bases and J lost 14; bases outside the gene matches: 13. Germline lookup yields CDR1 MDHEN and CDR2 SYDVKM. The CDR3 has 14 amino acids. The CDR3 region has the DNA TGTGCCAGCAGTTTTCGGGTGGGCGGGAGATCTAAGTTCTTC. It codes for CASSFRVGGRSKFF. Full variable domain (missing parts from reference TRBV28 and TRBJ2-1): DVKVTQSSRYLVKRTGEKVFLECVQDMDHENMFWYRQDPGLGLRLIYFSYDVKMKEKGDIPEGYSVSREKKERFSLILESASTNQTSMYLCASSFRVGGRSKFFGPGTRLTVL.

The CDR3 protein is CASSLTPRTGGTTNEKLFF. The CDR3 bases are TGTGCCAGCAGCTTAACCCCTCGGACAGGGGGCACAACTAATGAAAAACTGTTTTTT. The rearrangement joins TRBV7-9 to TRBJ1-4; the match to TRBD1 covers 11 bases. The CDR3 runs to 19 residues. Germline V CDR1 and CDR2: SEHNR, FQNEAQ (reference sequence). The J segment lost 0 bases and the V segment lost 2 bases, leaving 8 bases of the junction unmatched.

The chain uses TRBV9 and TRBJ2-3, with 9 bases aligning to TRBD1. Trimming cost V 3 bases and J 4 bases; bases outside gene matches: 9. Germline CDR1 SGDLS, CDR2 YYNGEE. The CDR3 has 16 amino acids. CDR3 in DNA: TGTGCCAGCAGCGCTAGGGACAGGGCGGGACCAGATACGCAGTATTTT. Residues: CASSARDRAGPDTQYF.

This clone was seen more than once but under ten times. The chain combines TRBV6-1 with TRBJ1-2, with D uncertain. The germline V gene has CDR1 MNHNS and CDR2 SASEGT. V lost 2 bases, J lost 1 base, and 11 bases lay in between. The CDR3 is 15 amino acids. CDR3 DNA sequence: TGTGCCAGCAGTGAATCGGCCGATCTTAACTATGGCTACACCTTC. Residues: CASSESADLNYGYTF.

This clone was counted only a few times. Other DNA sequences in this specimen translate into the identical CDR3. The chain uses TRBV27 and TRBJ2-7; D tentatively fits TRBD1 or TRBD2 (5 bases each). CDR3 size: 11 residues. CDR1 is MNHEY and CDR2 is SMNVEV in the germline V gene (reference sequence). Trimming removed 2 bases at V and 6 bases at J, with 5 bases between. The CDR3 bases are TGTGCCAGCAGTTTAGGGGGCGAGCAGTACTTC. This sequence encodes CASSLGGEQYF.

This clone occurred once. The V call is TRBV28, the J call TRBJ1-5; D is uncertain. Trimming shortened V by 3 bases and J by 0 bases, and 9 bases separated the two germline ends. CDR3 length: 15 residues. From germline, CDR1 is MDHEN and CDR2 SYDVKM. The CDR3 is CASSFDGYSNQPQHF. The CDR3 bases are TGTGCCAGCAGTTTCGACGGTTATAGCAATCAGCCCCAGCATTTT.

This clone has a single count. V and J are TRBV6-5 and TRBJ1-2; no reliable D call. Germline V gene lookup returns CDR1 MNHEY and CDR2 SVGAGI. V lost 10 bases and J 5 bases, leaving 17 bases between the germline ends. There are 13 residues in the CDR3. CDR3 region: CAKGMVGWYGYTF. The CDR3 DNA reads as TGTGCCAAAGGGATGGTAGGTTGGTATGGCTACACCTTC.